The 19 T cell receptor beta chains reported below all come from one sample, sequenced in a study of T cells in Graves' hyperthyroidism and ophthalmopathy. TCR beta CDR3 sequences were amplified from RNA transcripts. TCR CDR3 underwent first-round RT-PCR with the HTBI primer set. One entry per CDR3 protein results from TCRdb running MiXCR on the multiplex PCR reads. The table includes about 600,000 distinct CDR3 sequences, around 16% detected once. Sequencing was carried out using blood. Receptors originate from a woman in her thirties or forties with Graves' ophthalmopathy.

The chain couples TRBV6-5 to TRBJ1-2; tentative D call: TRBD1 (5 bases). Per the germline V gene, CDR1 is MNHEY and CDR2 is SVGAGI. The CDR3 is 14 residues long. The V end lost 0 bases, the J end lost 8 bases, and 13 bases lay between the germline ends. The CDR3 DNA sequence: TGTGCCAGCAGTTACTCGCTACAGGTCTCGGGCTACACCTTC. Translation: CASSYSLQVSGYTF.

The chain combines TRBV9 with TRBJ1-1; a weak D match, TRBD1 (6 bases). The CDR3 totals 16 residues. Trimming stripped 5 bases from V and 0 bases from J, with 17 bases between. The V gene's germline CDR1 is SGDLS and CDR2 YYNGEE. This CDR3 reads CASSTGRKGLNTEAFF. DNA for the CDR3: TGTGCCAGCAGTACAGGGAGGAAGGGGTTGAACACTGAAGCTTTCTTT.

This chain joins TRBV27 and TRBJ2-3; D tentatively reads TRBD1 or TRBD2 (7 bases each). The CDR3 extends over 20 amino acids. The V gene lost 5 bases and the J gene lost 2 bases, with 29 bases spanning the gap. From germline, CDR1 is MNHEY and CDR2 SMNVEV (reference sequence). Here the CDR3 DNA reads TGTGCCAGCAGTCCAAGCCAGGGGGGGGGCGTGGGGTCACACACAGATACGCAGTATTTT. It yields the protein CASSPSQGGGVGSHTDTQYF.

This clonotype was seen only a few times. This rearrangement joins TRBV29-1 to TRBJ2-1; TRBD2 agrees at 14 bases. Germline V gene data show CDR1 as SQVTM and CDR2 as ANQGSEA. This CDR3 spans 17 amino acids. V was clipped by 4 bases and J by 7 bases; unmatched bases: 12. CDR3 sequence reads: CSVASPGLAGAGNEQFF. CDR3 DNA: TGCAGCGTTGCCTCCCCGGGACTAGCGGGAGCGGGAAATGAGCAGTTCTTC.

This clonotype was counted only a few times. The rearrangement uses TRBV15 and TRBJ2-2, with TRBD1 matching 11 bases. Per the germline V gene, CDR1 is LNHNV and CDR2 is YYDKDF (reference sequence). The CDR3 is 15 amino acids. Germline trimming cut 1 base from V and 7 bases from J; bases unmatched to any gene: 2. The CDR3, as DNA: TGTGCCACCAGCAGAGGGACAGGGGGCGGCGGGGAGCTGTTTTTT. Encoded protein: CATSRGTGGGGELFF.

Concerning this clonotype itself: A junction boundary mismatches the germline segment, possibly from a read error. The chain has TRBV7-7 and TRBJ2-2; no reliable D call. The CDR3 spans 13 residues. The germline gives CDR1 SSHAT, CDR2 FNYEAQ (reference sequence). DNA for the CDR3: TGTGCTAGCAGCTCGGACGTAGTTTCGGAGCTGTTTTTT. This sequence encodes CASSSDVVSELFF.

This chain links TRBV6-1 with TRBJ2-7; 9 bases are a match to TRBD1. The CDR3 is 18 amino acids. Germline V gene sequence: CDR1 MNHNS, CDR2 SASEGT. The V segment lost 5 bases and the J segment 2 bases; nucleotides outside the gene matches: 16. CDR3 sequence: CASSYAYLPGQGTYEQYF. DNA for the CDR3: TGTGCCAGCAGTTATGCGTACCTTCCCGGACAGGGGACCTACGAGCAGTACTTC.

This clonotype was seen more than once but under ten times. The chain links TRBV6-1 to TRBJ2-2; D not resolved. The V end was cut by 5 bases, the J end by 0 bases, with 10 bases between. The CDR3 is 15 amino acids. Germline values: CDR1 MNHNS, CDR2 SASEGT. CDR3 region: CASSYGRANTGELFF. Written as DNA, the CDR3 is TGTGCCAGCAGTTATGGACGGGCGAACACCGGGGAGCTGTTTTTT.

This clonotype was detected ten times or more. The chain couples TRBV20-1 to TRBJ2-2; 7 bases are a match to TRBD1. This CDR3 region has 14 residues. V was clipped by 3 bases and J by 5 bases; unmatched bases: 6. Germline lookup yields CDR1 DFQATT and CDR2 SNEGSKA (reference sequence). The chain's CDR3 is CSASAQGLTGELFF. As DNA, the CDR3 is TGCAGTGCTAGTGCACAGGGGTTGACCGGGGAGCTGTTTTTT.

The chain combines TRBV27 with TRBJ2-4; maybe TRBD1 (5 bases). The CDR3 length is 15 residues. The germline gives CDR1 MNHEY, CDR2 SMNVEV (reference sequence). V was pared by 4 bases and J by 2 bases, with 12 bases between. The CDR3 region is CASSSHRNTKNIQYF. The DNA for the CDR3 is TGTGCCAGCAGTTCACACAGGAATACCAAAAACATTCAGTACTTC.

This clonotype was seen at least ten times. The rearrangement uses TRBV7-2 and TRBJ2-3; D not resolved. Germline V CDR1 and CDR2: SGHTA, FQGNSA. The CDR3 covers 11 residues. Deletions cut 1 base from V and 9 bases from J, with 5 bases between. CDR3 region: CASSLGPTQYF. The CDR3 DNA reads TGTGCCAGCAGCTTAGGCCCCACGCAGTATTTT.

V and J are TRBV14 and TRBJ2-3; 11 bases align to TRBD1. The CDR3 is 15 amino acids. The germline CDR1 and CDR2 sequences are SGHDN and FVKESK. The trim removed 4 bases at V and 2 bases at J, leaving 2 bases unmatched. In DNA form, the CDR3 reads TGTGCCAGCAGCCTGGGACAGGGGGTCACAGATACGCAGTATTTT. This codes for CASSLGQGVTDTQYF. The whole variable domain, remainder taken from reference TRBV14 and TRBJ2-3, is EAGVTQFPSHSVIEKGQTVTLRCDPISGHDNLYWYRRVMGKEIKFLLHFVKESKQDESGMPNNRFLAERTGGTYSTLKVQPAELEDSGVYFCASSLGQGVTDTQYFGPGTRLTVL.

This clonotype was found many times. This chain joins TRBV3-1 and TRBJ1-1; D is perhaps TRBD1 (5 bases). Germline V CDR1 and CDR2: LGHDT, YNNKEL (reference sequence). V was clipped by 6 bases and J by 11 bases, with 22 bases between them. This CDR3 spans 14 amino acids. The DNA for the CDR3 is TGTGCCAGCAGTCTTCGGGGGACCGGGTTGGAGGCTTTCTTT. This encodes CASSLRGTGLEAFF.

The CDR3 region has the DNA TGTGCCTGGAGGACAGGGGGTTCGGAGACCCAGTACTTC. Encoded protein: CAWRTGGSETQYF. The chain recombines TRBV30 with TRBJ2-5; 9 bases line up with TRBD1. The CDR3 contains 13 residues. Germline assignment: CDR1 GTSNPN and CDR2 SVGIG (reference sequence). V shed 3 bases and J 5 bases; nucleotides not matched to a gene: 4.

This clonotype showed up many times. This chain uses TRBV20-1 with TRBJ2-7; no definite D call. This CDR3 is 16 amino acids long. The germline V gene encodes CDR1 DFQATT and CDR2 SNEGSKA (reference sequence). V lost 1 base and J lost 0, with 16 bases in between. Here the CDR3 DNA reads TGCAGTGCTAGAGGCGTAGTAGGAGCTAGCTCCTACGAGCAGTACTTC. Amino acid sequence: CSARGVVGASSYEQYF.

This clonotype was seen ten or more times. Here the CDR3 reads CASARWAVDTEAFF. Written as DNA, the CDR3 is TGTGCCAGCGCCCGTTGGGCGGTGGACACTGAAGCTTTCTTT. The V call is TRBV28, the J call TRBJ1-1; D gene uncertain. With 8 bases removed from V and 3 bases from J, the gap between germline ends came to 16 bases. CDR1 MDHEN and CDR2 SYDVKM come from the germline V gene. This CDR3 region has 14 residues.

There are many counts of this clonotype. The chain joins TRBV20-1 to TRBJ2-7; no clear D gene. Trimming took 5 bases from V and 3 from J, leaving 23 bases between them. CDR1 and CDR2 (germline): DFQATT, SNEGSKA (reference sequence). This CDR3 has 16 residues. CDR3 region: CSAPTAYGPKGYEQYF. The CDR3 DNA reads TGCAGTGCTCCGACGGCCTATGGACCGAAGGGCTACGAGCAGTACTTC.

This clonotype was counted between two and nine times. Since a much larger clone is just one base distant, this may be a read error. The CDR3, as DNA: TGCGTCAGCAGCTTAATCGGGGACAATGAGCAGTTCTTC. Its protein is CVSSLIGDNEQFF. The chain couples TRBV5-1 to TRBJ2-1, with D possibly TRBD2 on 5 matching bases. Germline V gene sequence: CDR1 SGHRS, CDR2 YFSETQ. The CDR3 is 13 amino acids.

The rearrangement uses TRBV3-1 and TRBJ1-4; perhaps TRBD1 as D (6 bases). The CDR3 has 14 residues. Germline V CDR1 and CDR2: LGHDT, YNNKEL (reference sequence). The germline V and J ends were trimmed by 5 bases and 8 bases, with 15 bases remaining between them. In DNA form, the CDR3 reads TGTGCCAGCAGCACTTCTTGGACAGACGAAAAACTGTTTTTT. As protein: CASSTSWTDEKLFF. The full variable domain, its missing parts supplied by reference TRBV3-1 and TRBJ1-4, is DTAVSQTPKYLVTQMGNDKSIKCEQNLGHDTMYWYKQDSKKFLKIMFSYNNKELIINETVPNRFSPKSPDKAHLNLHINSLELGDSAVYFCASSTSWTDEKLFFGSGTQLSVL.